This T cell receptor (beta chain) came from a study of cytomegalovirus exposure and HLA in healthy donors. Whole-study results and caveats: Excluded: some indistinguishable V segments such as TRBV6-2 and TRBV6-3. Cytomegalovirus-associated TCR beta chains were listed, numbering 150 to 200.

Trimming at V came to 6 bases and at J to 4 bases, leaving 6 bases not matched to a gene. The CDR3 length is 14 residues. Germline loops: CDR1 SGHTA, CDR2 FQGNSA. This PCR relied on a set of 60 Vbeta primers and 13 Jbeta primers. Here immunoSEQ multiplex PCR was the method, and the copy in TCRdb shows in-frame clones only, minus some. The profile covers roughly 130,000 clones, with 80% appearing a single time and 5% to 5.5% taken by the ten largest. Concerning this clone: Its target is not known.

The V and J genes are TRBV7-2 and TRBJ2-3, with 8 bases lining up with TRBD2. This clonotype originated in a man aged 30 to 45 in good health and CMV-seronegative. Sequencing input: PBMCs. This CDR3 reads CASRRTSSSDTQYF. In DNA form, the CDR3 reads TGTGCCAGCAGGAGGACTAGCTCGTCAGATACGCAGTATTTT. Full variable domain (outside the CDR3, taken from reference TRBV7-2 and TRBJ2-3): GAGVSQSPSNKVTEKGKDVELRCDPISGHTALYWYRQSLGQGLEFLIYFQGNSAPDKSGLPSDRFSAERTGGSVSTLTIQRTQQEDSAVYLCASRRTSSSDTQYFGPGTRLTVL.